This section outlines one TCR beta chain sequence together with its context. These data originate in a study of beta chain features in type 1 diabetes. Study overall: Examination covered around 98,000,000 sorted cells spanning all samples.

Cells sorted by CD45RO/CCR7/CD25/CD127/CD95/CD27 comprised CD4+ naive, central memory, regulatory and stem cell-like memory cells. The authors obtained over 98% purity in all sorted populations. The germline V gene encodes CDR1 MNHEY and CDR2 SVGAGI. The CDR3 is made up of 15 amino acids. V dropped 6 bases and J dropped 4; count of bases not matched to a gene: 9. All of the isolated RNA was reverse transcribed, so expressed TCRB transcripts were sequenced. Here immunoSEQ multiplex PCR was the method, and the copy in TCRdb shows in-frame clones only, minus some. The sample has 860,000 or so clones, about a sixth seen once.

This sequence joins TRBV6-5 and TRBJ1-2; 9 bases fit TRBD1. Specimen: naive CD4+ T cells from blood. The TCR sequence derives from a woman younger than 35 in good health. CDR3 nucleotide sequence: TGTGCCAGCAGCATGGGGACAGGGCGAATCTATGGCTACACCTTC. It specifies CASSMGTGRIYGYTF.